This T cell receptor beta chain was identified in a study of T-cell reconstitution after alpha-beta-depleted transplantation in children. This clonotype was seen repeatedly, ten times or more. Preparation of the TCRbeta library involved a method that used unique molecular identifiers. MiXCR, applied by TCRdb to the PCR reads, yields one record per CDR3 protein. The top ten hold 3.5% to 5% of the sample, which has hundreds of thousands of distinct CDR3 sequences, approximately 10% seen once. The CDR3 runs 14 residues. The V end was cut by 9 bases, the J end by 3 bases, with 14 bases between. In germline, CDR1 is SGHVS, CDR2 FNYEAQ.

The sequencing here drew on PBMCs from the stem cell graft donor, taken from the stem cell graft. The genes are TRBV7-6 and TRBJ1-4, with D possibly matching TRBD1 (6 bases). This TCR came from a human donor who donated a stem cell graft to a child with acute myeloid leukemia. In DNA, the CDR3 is TGTGCCAGTACCCAGACAGGACCTAATGAAAAACTGTTTTTT. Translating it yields CASTQTGPNEKLFF.